The present entry profiles one T cell receptor beta chain with its context. The antigen remains undetermined. TCR beta was sequenced from blood CD8+ and CD4+ T cells. Random hexamers were used to reverse transcribe the RNA input (roughly 0.5 to 1 ug). TCRdb called the immunoSEQ multiplex PCR reads again in MiXCR, with one record for every CDR3 protein. The data show almost 450,000 distinct CDR3 sequences, roughly 85% seen once. The CDR3 totals 15 residues. The V end lost 0 bases, the J end lost 5 bases, and 13 bases lay between the germline ends. Germline assignment: CDR1 LGHDT and CDR2 YNNKEL (reference sequence). This sample was included in a study of CD8 T cells in Susac syndrome. Study outcomes and limitations: The study recognized that the number of individuals in its TCR sequencing and HLA analysis was relatively small.

Sequencing used CD8+ T cells from PBMCs. The rearrangement links TRBV3-1 to TRBJ1-2; D remains ambiguous. This receptor was obtained from a human donor with multiple sclerosis. The DNA of the CDR3 is TGTGCCAGCAGCCAAGAATTGGCAGCGAAGTATGGCTACACCTTC. This sequence encodes CASSQELAAKYGYTF. The entire variable domain, with the rest obtained from reference TRBV3-1 and TRBJ1-2, is as follows: DTAVSQTPKYLVTQMGNDKSIKCEQNLGHDTMYWYKQDSKKFLKIMFSYNNKELIINETVPNRFSPKSPDKAHLNLHINSLELGDSAVYFCASSQELAAKYGYTFGSGTRLTVV.